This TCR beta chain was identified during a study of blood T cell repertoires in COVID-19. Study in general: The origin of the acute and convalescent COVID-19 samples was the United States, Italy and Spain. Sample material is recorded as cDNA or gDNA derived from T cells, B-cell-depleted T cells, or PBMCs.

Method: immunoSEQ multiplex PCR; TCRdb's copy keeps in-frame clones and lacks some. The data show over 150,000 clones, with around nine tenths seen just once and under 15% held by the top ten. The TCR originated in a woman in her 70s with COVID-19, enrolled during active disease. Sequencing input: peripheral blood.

The CDR3 here is CASSPSSGEGADTQYF. DNA of the CDR3: TGTGCCAGCAGCCCCTCTAGCGGGGAGGGCGCAGATACGCAGTATTTT. This chain uses TRBV13 with TRBJ2-3; 9 bases are a match to TRBD2. CDR1 is PRHDT and CDR2 is FYEKMQ in the germline V gene (reference sequence). This CDR3 comprises 16 residues. The trim removed 5 bases at V and 4 bases at J, leaving 10 bases unmatched.